The 30 T cell receptor beta chains below all came from one sample that was sequenced in a study of cytomegalovirus exposure and HLA in healthy donors. PCR was performed using 60 Vbeta and 13 Jbeta primers. Produced via immunoSEQ multiplex PCR; TCRdb's table is partial and in-frame only. The sample lists 200,000 or so clones, around 85% occurring once. Input material: PBMCs. The receptors stem from a man aged 50-59 years in good health and CMV-seronegative.

This chain connects TRBV11-1 to TRBJ2-5; tentatively, D is TRBD2 (6 bases). The V gene lost 3 bases and the J gene lost 5 bases, with 16 bases spanning the gap. This CDR3 is built from 15 residues. Germline CDR1 SGHAT, CDR2 FQDESV (reference sequence). CDR3 in DNA: TGTGCCAGCAGCTTTAATACGGGAGTGTTTGAGACCCAGTACTTC. Translating gives CASSFNTGVFETQYF.

In this sample, this clone turned up a few times. The V and J genes are TRBV6-4 and TRBJ2-6; no reliable D call. Germline V gene sequence: CDR1 MRHNA, CDR2 SNTAGT. The CDR3 has 15 residues. V lost 0 bases and J lost 0, with 3 bases in between. The CDR3 region is CASSDSSSGANVLTF. CDR3 DNA sequence: TGTGCCAGCAGTGACTCCAGCTCTGGGGCCAACGTCCTGACTTTC.

Concerning this clone itself: One end of the junction varies from germline; a read error may be responsible. This chain connects TRBV28 to TRBJ2-7; the match to TRBD1 covers 10 bases. CDR1 is MDHEN, CDR2 SYDVKM, per germline. The CDR3 is 11 residues long. The CDR3 DNA sequence: TGTGCCAGCAGTGCGACCGGGACAGGGGTCTTC. This encodes CASSATGTGVF.

J is TRBJ2-7 and V is TRBV7-8; 9 bases match TRBD2. CDR1 is SGHVS and CDR2 is FQNEAQ in the germline V gene. This CDR3 contains 15 residues. V gave up 5 bases and J gave up 4 bases; unmatched junction bases: 9. In DNA, the CDR3 is TGTGCCAGCAGCGTAAAGACTAGCGGACTATACGAGCAGTACTTC. Translating it yields CASSVKTSGLYEQYF.

Here the CDR3 DNA reads TGTGCCAGCAGTGAGACAACCTACAATGAGCAGTTCTTC. It specifies CASSETTYNEQFF. This chain joins TRBV6-6 and TRBJ2-1, with D unresolved. Trimming pared 5 bases from V and 2 bases from J, leaving 7 bases between. This CDR3 region has 13 residues. Germline-derived CDR1 and CDR2 are MNHNY and SVGAGI (reference sequence).

The J gene is TRBJ1-3, the V gene TRBV2; D is unclear. The ends were cut back, 2 bases at V and 0 bases at J, with 11 bases in the middle. CDR3 length equals 16 residues. Germline V gene sequence: CDR1 SNHLY, CDR2 FYNNEI. The CDR3 DNA follows: TGTGCCAGCAGTGAATGGGCAGGCGCCTCTGGAAACACCATATATTTT. This encodes CASSEWAGASGNTIYF.

The chain couples TRBV28 to TRBJ1-5, with 10 bases identical to TRBD1. The CDR3 spans 15 residues. Trimming at V came to 7 bases and at J to 4 bases, leaving 7 bases not matched to a gene. Germline CDR1 reads MDHEN; CDR2 reads SYDVKM. The CDR3 reads CASKGGTGVNQPQHF. CDR3 nucleotide sequence: TGTGCCAGCAAGGGTGGGACAGGGGTGAATCAGCCCCAGCATTTT.

The chain combines TRBV25-1 with TRBJ2-5; maybe TRBD1 (5 bases). Trimming stripped 2 bases from V and 6 bases from J, with 13 bases between. Germline-derived CDR1 and CDR2 are MGHDK and SYGVNS. This CDR3 spans 14 amino acids. The CDR3 DNA is TGTGCCAGCAGTGAAGATCAGGGAAGGAAGACCCAGTACTTC. Encoded protein: CASSEDQGRKTQYF.

The chain has TRBV4-2 and TRBJ2-3; 8 positions match TRBD2. The CDR3 covers 18 residues. CDR1 is LGHNA, CDR2 YNFKEQ, per germline. Germline trimming cut 0 bases from V and 6 bases from J; bases unmatched to any gene: 14. CDR3 in amino acids: CASSQDAFRSGGPDTQYF. In DNA form, the CDR3 reads TGTGCCAGCAGCCAAGACGCGTTTAGGTCGGGAGGGCCGGATACGCAGTATTTT.

In its sample, this clone was seen a few times. Here the CDR3 DNA reads TGTGCCAGCAGTTACATGACAGGGGAGATGAACACTGAAGCTTTCTTT. This sequence encodes CASSYMTGEMNTEAFF. The V and J genes are TRBV6-5 and TRBJ1-1; 8 bases map to TRBD1. The CDR3 is 16 amino acids. Germline CDR1 MNHEY, CDR2 SVGAGI. The junction had 5 bases not matched to a gene; V was cut back by 2 bases and J by 0 bases.

The CDR3 region is CASGRGELNTEAFF. The CDR3 region has the DNA TGTGCCAGCGGCCGGGGAGAGTTGAACACTGAAGCTTTCTTT. V usage is TRBV6-5 and J usage is TRBJ1-1; D not resolved. This CDR3 region has 14 residues. The V gene's germline CDR1 is MNHEY and CDR2 SVGAGI. The germline V and J ends were trimmed by 8 bases and 0 bases, with 13 bases remaining between them.

The chain carries TRBV5-1 and TRBJ2-1, with 14 positions matching TRBD2. The J segment lost 2 bases and the V segment lost 3 bases, leaving 13 bases of the junction unmatched. Per the germline V gene, CDR1 is SGHRS and CDR2 is YFSETQ. The CDR3 consists of 20 residues. The CDR3 sequence: CASSSSLGTSGSPPYNEQFF. CDR3 coding DNA: TGCGCCAGCAGCTCGAGCCTTGGGACTAGCGGGAGCCCTCCCTACAATGAGCAGTTCTTC.

The rearrangement links TRBV9 to TRBJ2-2; a weak D match, TRBD2 (6 bases). The length of the CDR3 is 16 residues. The germline V gene encodes CDR1 SGDLS and CDR2 YYNGEE. V lost 0 bases and J lost 4, with 13 bases in between. CDR3 bases: TGTGCCAGCAGCGTAGGCCGGGAGAGAGGCACCGGGGAGCTGTTTTTT. Encoded protein: CASSVGRERGTGELFF.

The rearrangement links TRBV4-1 to TRBJ2-5; D is possibly TRBD1 (5 bases). The better agreement between TRBJ2-7 and the DNA end casts doubt on the J call. The length of the CDR3 is 14 residues. The V gene's germline CDR1 is MGHRA and CDR2 YSYEKL. In DNA, the CDR3 is TGCGCCAGCAGCCAGGGGCAGAGCTCCTACGAGCAGTACTTC. Its protein is CASSQGQSSYEQYF.

This clone has only a few counts. The chain joins TRBV19 to TRBJ1-5, with D unresolved. V dropped 5 bases and J dropped 6 bases, with 8 bases sitting between them. CDR3 length: 12 residues. In germline, CDR1 is LNHDA, CDR2 SQIVND (reference sequence). The CDR3, as DNA: TGTGCCAGTAGTCCACTATTTCAGCCCCAGCATTTT. It specifies CASSPLFQPQHF.

The rearrangement joins TRBV19 to TRBJ1-5, with D tentatively TRBD1 (5 bases). V was shortened by 4 bases and J by 3 bases, with 10 bases between the two germline ends. The CDR3 is 14 residues long. Germline V lookup: CDR1 LNHDA, CDR2 SQIVND (reference sequence). CDR3 loop: CASSRDRNNQPQHF. CDR3 nucleotide sequence: TGTGCCAGTAGTAGAGACAGAAACAATCAGCCCCAGCATTTT.

This clone has a handful of counts. The chain combines TRBV30 with TRBJ1-2; 10 bases map to TRBD1. The CDR3 is made up of 17 amino acids. CDR1 is GTSNPN, CDR2 SVGIG, per germline (reference sequence). The V and J ends lost 0 bases and 7 bases, in that order; junction bases with no gene match: 14. DNA for the CDR3: TGTGCCTGGAGTGTACTTCCCCGAATTGACAGGGGGCTTGGCTACACCTTC. It encodes CAWSVLPRIDRGLGYTF. The entire variable domain, with the rest obtained from reference TRBV30 and TRBJ1-2, is as follows: SQTIHQWPATLVQPVGSPLSLECTVEGTSNPNLYWYRQAAGRGLQLLFYSVGIGQISSEVPQNLSASRPQDRQFILSSKKLLLSDSGFYLCAWSVLPRIDRGLGYTFGSGTRLTVV.

The chain is built from TRBV6-1 and TRBJ1-5, with a weak D call TRBD1 (6 bases). Germline V CDR1 and CDR2: MNHNS, SASEGT. The CDR3 runs 15 residues. Trimming stripped 6 bases from V and 4 bases from J, with 16 bases between. The CDR3 coding sequence is TGTGCCAGCAGGACCGGGACAACAAGGAATCAGCCCCAGCATTTT. Its protein is CASRTGTTRNQPQHF.

The chain employs TRBV19 and TRBJ1-3; 7 bases are a match to TRBD1. The V gene's germline CDR1 is LNHDA and CDR2 SQIVND (reference sequence). V dropped 6 bases and J dropped 2; count of bases not matched to a gene: 10. The CDR3 covers 16 residues. CDR3 in DNA: TGTGCCAGTAGACCCCGAGGACAGGTCACTGGAAACACCATATATTTT. It yields the protein CASRPRGQVTGNTIYF.

The V call is TRBV7-9, the J call TRBJ2-1, with D tentatively TRBD2 (6 bases). The CDR3 contains 15 residues. Trimming stripped 8 bases from V and 0 bases from J, with 14 bases between. CDR1 is SEHNR and CDR2 is FQNEAQ in the germline V gene (reference sequence). CDR3 DNA: TGTGCCAGCGGGGCTAGCGAGAGCTCCTACAATGAGCAGTTCTTC. Encoded protein: CASGASESSYNEQFF. The full variable domain, with the rest looked up from reference TRBV7-9 and TRBJ2-1, is DTGVSQNPRHKITKRGQNVTFRCDPISEHNRLYWYRQTLGQGPEFLTYFQNEAQLEKSRLLSDRFSAERPKGSFSTLEIQRTEQGDSAMYLCASGASESSYNEQFFGPGTRLTVL.

The rearrangement uses TRBV15 and TRBJ2-5; 9 bases align to TRBD1. V lost 1 base to trimming and J lost 5 bases; unmatched junction nucleotides: 5. The CDR3 spans 15 residues. Looked up from germline, CDR1 is LNHNV and CDR2 is YYDKDF (reference sequence). CDR3 protein: CATSRGQGDGETQYF. CDR3 bases: TGTGCCACCAGCAGAGGACAGGGGGATGGGGAGACCCAGTACTTC. Combining the CDR3 with reference TRBV15 and TRBJ2-5 gives the whole variable domain DAMVIQNPRYQVTQFGKPVTLSCSQTLNHNVMYWYQQKSSQAPKLLFHYYDKDFNNEADTPDNFQSRRPNTSFCFLDIRSPGLGDTAMYLCATSRGQGDGETQYFGPGTRLLVL.

The rearrangement links TRBV19 to TRBJ1-5, with 7 bases identical to TRBD1. Germline CDR1 LNHDA, CDR2 SQIVND (reference sequence). The CDR3 is 16 amino acids. Trimming removed 3 bases from V and 6 bases from J; junction bases left unmatched: 11. CDR3 sequence reads: CASSITRGPGGQPQHF. The CDR3, as DNA: TGTGCCAGTAGTATTACCAGGGGCCCAGGGGGTCAGCCCCAGCATTTT.

The chain uses TRBV6-6 and TRBJ2-7; 8 positions match TRBD1. J lost 4 bases, V lost 4 bases, and 6 bases had no gene match. CDR3 length equals 14 residues. CDR1 and CDR2 (germline): MNHNY, SVGAGI (reference sequence). The DNA of the CDR3 is TGTGCCAGCAGTTTTACAGGGGGTGGTTACGAGCAGTACTTC. It translates to CASSFTGGGYEQYF.

The chain joins TRBV2 to TRBJ1-5; no clear D gene. This CDR3 is built from 16 residues. Germline CDR1 reads SNHLY; CDR2 reads FYNNEI. V lost 3 bases, J lost 1 base, and 13 bases lay in between. CDR3 DNA sequence: TGTGCCAGCAGTGATAATCTCAGAGGGAGCAATCAGCCCCAGCATTTT. Protein: CASSDNLRGSNQPQHF.

The chain has TRBV7-6 and TRBJ1-4, with 8 bases aligning to TRBD1. CDR1 is SGHVS and CDR2 is FNYEAQ in the germline V gene. The CDR3 extends over 14 amino acids. Trimming took 5 bases from V and 4 from J; bases not matched to a gene: 3. In DNA, the CDR3 is TGTGCCAGCAGCACTACAGGGGGTAATGAAAAACTGTTTTTT. It codes for CASSTTGGNEKLFF.

A single count supports this clone. This chain joins TRBV2 and TRBJ2-7, with 8 bases identical to TRBD1. Germline V CDR1 and CDR2: SNHLY, FYNNEI. J lost 4 bases, V lost 6 bases, and 8 bases had no gene match. This CDR3 region has 14 residues. CDR3 sequence reads: CASSIDRGSYEQYF. Written as DNA, the CDR3 is TGTGCCAGCAGCATAGACAGGGGATCTTACGAGCAGTACTTC.

The chain combines TRBV28 with TRBJ2-7; TRBD2 matches at 11 bases. Trimming cost V 4 bases and J 2 bases; bases outside gene matches: 4. The CDR3 length is 15 residues. The germline gives CDR1 MDHEN, CDR2 SYDVKM. CDR3 sequence (DNA): TGTGCCAGCAGTTACGGGACTAGCGGCACCTACGAGCAGTACTTC. The encoded protein is CASSYGTSGTYEQYF.

In DNA form, the CDR3 reads TGTGCCAGCAACCACCGGGGGTCGATCGAGCAGTACTTC. Its translation is CASNHRGSIEQYF. The chain links TRBV6-5 to TRBJ2-7; tentative D call: TRBD2 (6 bases). In germline, CDR1 is MNHEY, CDR2 SVGAGI. The CDR3 has 13 residues. Trimming took off 7 bases at V and 6 bases at J, with 16 bases between the two ends.

This clone was seen only once. The V gene is TRBV28, the J gene TRBJ2-4; TRBD1 is a possible D gene (6 bases). Per the germline V gene, CDR1 is MDHEN and CDR2 is SYDVKM. CDR3 length: 13 residues. V shed 2 bases and J shed 11 bases, with 13 bases lying between them. The CDR3 protein is CASSLGRGILQYF. CDR3 coding DNA: TGTGCCAGCAGTTTAGGCAGGGGTATCCTTCAGTACTTC.

The genes are TRBV7-3 and TRBJ1-1; tentative D call: TRBD1 (5 bases). The germline V gene encodes CDR1 SGHTA and CDR2 FQGTGA. The CDR3 contains 13 residues. With 3 bases removed from V and 4 bases from J, the gap between germline ends came to 9 bases. CDR3 sequence reads: CASSFNQGTEAFF. CDR3 bases: TGTGCCAGCAGCTTCAATCAGGGCACTGAAGCTTTCTTT. The entire variable domain, with the rest obtained from reference TRBV7-3 and TRBJ1-1, is as follows: GAGVSQTPSNKVTEKGKYVELRCDPISGHTALYWYRQSLGQGPEFLIYFQGTGAADDSGLPNDRFFAVRPEGSVSTLKIQRTERGDSAVYLCASSFNQGTEAFFGQGTRLTVV.